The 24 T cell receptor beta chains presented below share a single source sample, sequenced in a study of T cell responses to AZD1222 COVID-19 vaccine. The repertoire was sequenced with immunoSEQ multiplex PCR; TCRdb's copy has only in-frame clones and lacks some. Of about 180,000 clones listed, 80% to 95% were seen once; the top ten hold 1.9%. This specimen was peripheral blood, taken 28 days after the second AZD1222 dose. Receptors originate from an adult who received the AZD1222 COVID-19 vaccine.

The CDR3 protein is CASSGGNTGELFF. The CDR3 DNA sequence: TGTGCCAGCAGTGGAGGGAACACCGGGGAGCTGTTTTTT. V gene TRBV11-3 combines with J gene TRBJ2-2; maybe TRBD2 (5 bases). V dropped 6 bases and J dropped 1 base, with 6 bases sitting between them. Germline CDR1 and CDR2: SGHNT and YENEEA. The CDR3 covers 13 residues.

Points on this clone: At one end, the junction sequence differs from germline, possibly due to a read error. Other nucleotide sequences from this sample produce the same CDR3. The CDR3 is CASSLGPFSYEQYF. The CDR3 DNA reads TGCGCCAGCAGCTTAGGACCGTTCTCCTACGAGCAATACTTC. The chain links TRBV5-1 to TRBJ2-7; D is undetermined. This CDR3 has 14 amino acids. Per germline, CDR1 SGHRS and CDR2 YFSETQ. Based on the CDR3 plus reference TRBV5-1 and TRBJ2-7, the full variable domain is KAGVTQTPRYLIKTRGQQVTLSCSPISGHRSVSWYQQTPGQGLQFLFEYFSETQRNKGNFPGRFSGRQFSNSRSEMNVSTLELGDSALYLCASSLGPFSYEQYFGPGTRLTVT.

The DNA of the CDR3 is TGTGCCAGCAGGCCCGGGGAGGGAGCGTATGGCTACACCTTC. It translates to CASRPGEGAYGYTF. The V gene is TRBV2, the J gene TRBJ1-2; no clear D gene. The length of the CDR3 is 14 residues. The V end was cut by 6 bases, the J end by 5 bases, with 16 bases between. The germline CDR1 and CDR2 sequences are SNHLY and FYNNEI.

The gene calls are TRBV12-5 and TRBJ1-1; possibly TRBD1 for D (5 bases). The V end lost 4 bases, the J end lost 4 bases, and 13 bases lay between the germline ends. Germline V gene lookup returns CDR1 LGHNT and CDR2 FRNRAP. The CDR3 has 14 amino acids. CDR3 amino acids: CASGSDSTGTEAFF. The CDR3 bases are TGTGCTAGTGGTTCAGACAGTACGGGCACTGAAGCTTTCTTT. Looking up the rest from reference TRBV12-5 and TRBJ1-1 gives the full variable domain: DARVTQTPRHKVTEMGQEVTMRCQPILGHNTVFWYRQTMMQGLELLAYFRNRAPLDDSGMPKDRFSAEMPDATLATLKIQPSEPRDSAVYFCASGSDSTGTEAFFGQGTRLTVV.

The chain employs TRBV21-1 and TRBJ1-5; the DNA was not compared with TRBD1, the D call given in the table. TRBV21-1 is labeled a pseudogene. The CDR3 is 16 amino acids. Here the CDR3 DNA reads TGTGCCAGCAGCCCCGGCCAGGACAGCTGTGCTCAGCCCCAGCATTTT. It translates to CASSPGQDSCAQPQHF.

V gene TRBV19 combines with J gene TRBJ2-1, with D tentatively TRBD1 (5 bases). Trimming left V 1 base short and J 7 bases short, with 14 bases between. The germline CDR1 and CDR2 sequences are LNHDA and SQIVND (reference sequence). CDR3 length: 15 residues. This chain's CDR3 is CASSIAGWVSNEQFF. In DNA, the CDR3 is TGTGCCAGTAGTATAGCAGGGTGGGTTAGTAATGAGCAGTTCTTC.

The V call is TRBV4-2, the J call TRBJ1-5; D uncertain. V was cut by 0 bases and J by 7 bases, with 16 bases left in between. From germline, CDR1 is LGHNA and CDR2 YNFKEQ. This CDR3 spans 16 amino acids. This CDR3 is CASSQDPTGIEQPQHF. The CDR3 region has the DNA TGTGCCAGCAGCCAAGATCCAACGGGAATTGAACAGCCCCAGCATTTT.

The CDR3 sequence is CASSDRLAGGSYNEQFF. CDR3 DNA: TGTGCCAGCAGTGATCGACTAGCGGGAGGGTCCTACAATGAGCAGTTCTTC. The chain links TRBV2 to TRBJ2-1; 14 bases map to TRBD2. Germline CDR1 reads SNHLY; CDR2 reads FYNNEI. This CDR3 contains 17 residues. The V segment lost 3 bases and the J segment 1 base; nucleotides outside the gene matches: 2.

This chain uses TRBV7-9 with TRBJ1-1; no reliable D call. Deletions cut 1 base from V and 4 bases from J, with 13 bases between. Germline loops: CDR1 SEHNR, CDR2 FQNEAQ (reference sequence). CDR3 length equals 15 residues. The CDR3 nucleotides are TGTGCCAGCAGCTTAGTTGGTGGTGGGATCACTGAAGCTTTCTTT. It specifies CASSLVGGGITEAFF. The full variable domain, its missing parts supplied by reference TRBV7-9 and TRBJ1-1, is DTGVSQNPRHKITKRGQNVTFRCDPISEHNRLYWYRQTLGQGPEFLTYFQNEAQLEKSRLLSDRFSAERPKGSFSTLEIQRTEQGDSAMYLCASSLVGGGITEAFFGQGTRLTVV.

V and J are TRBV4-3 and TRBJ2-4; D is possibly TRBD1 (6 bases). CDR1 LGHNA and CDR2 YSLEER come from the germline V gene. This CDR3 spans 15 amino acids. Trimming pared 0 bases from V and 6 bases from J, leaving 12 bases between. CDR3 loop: CASSQDRGGRNIQYF. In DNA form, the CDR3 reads TGCGCCAGCAGCCAAGACAGAGGGGGACGAAACATTCAGTACTTC.

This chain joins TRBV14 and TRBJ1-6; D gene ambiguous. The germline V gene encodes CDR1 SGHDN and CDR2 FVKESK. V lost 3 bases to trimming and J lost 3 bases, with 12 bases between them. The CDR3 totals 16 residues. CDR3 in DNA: TGTGCCAGCAGCCACCTAGACGGCCGCTATAATTCACCCCTCCACTTT. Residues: CASSHLDGRYNSPLHF.

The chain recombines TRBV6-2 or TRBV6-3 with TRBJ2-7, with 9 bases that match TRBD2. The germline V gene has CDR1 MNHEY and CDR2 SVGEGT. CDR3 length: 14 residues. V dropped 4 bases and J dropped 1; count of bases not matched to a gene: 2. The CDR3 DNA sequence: TGTGCCAGCAGTTCTAGCGGGGTTTCCTACGAGCAGTACTTC. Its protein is CASSSSGVSYEQYF.

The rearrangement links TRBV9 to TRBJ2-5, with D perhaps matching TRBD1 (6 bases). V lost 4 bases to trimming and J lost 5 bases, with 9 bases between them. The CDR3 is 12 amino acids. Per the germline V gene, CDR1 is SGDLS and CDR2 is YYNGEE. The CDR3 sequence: CASSRGSETQYF. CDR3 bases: TGTGCCAGCAGCAGGGGGTCGGAGACCCAGTACTTC.

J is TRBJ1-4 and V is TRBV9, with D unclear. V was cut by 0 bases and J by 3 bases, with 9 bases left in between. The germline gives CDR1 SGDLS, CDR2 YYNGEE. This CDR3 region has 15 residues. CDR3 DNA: TGTGCCAGCAGCGTAGGGCCAGAATCTAATGAAAAACTGTTTTTT. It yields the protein CASSVGPESNEKLFF.

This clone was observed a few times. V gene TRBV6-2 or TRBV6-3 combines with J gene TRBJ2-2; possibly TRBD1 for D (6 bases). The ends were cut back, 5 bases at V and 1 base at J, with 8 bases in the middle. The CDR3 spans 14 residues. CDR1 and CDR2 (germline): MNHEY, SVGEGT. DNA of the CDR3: TGTGCCAGCAGTCCGGACAGGAACACCGGGGAGCTGTTTTTT. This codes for CASSPDRNTGELFF.

DNA for the CDR3: TGTGCCAGCAGTTTAGGACTAGCGGGGCCCTACGAGCAGTACTTC. It yields the protein CASSLGLAGPYEQYF. The chain links TRBV27 to TRBJ2-7; TRBD2 matches 12 bases. There are 15 residues in the CDR3. J gave up 2 bases and V 2 bases, and 1 base lay outside the gene matches. Germline V gene lookup returns CDR1 MNHEY and CDR2 SMNVEV (reference sequence).

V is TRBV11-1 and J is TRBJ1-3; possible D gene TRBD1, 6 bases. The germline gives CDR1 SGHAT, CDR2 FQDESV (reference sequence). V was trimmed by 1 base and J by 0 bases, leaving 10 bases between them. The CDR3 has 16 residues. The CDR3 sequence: CASSLDRDNSGNTIYF. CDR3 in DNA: TGTGCCAGCAGCTTAGACAGGGACAACTCTGGAAACACCATATATTTT. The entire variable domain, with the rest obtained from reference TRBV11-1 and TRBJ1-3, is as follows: EAEVAQSPRYKITEKSQAVAFWCDPISGHATLYWYRQILGQGPELLVQFQDESVVDDSQLPKDRFSAERLKGVDSTLKIQPAELGDSAMYLCASSLDRDNSGNTIYFGEGSWLTVV.

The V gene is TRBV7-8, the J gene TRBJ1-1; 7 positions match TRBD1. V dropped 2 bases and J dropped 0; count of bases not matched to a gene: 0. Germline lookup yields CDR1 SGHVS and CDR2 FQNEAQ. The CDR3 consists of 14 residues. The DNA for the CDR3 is TGTGCCAGCAGCTTAACAGGGGTGAACACTGAAGCTTTCTTT. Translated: CASSLTGVNTEAFF.

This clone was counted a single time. The chain's CDR3 is CASSQLPGLAGGGSLYEQYF. The CDR3 DNA reads as TGTGCCAGCAGCCAATTACCGGGACTAGCGGGAGGCGGATCGCTCTACGAGCAGTACTTC. V and J are TRBV14 and TRBJ2-7, with 15 bases aligning to TRBD2. This CDR3 has 20 residues. V lost 2 bases and J lost 3; bases outside the gene matches: 14. The germline CDR1 and CDR2 sequences are SGHDN and FVKESK.

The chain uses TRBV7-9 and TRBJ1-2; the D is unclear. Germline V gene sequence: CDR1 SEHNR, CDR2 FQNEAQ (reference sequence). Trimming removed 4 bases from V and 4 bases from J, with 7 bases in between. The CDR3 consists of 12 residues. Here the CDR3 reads CASSSESYGYTF. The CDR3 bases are TGTGCCAGCAGCTCGGAAAGCTATGGCTACACCTTC.

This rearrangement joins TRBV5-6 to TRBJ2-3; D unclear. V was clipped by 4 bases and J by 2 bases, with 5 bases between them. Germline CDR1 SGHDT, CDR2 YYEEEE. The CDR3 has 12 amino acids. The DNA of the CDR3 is TGTGCCAGCAGCGGGAACACAGATACGCAGTATTTT. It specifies CASSGNTDTQYF.

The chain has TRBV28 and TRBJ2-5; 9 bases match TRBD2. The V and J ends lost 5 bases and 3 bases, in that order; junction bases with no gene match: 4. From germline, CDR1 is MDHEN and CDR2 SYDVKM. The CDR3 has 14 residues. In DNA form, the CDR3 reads TGTGCCAGCAGTCCGGGACTAGCAAAAGAGACCCAGTACTTC. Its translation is CASSPGLAKETQYF. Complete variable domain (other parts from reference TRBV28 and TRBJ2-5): DVKVTQSSRYLVKRTGEKVFLECVQDMDHENMFWYRQDPGLGLRLIYFSYDVKMKEKGDIPEGYSVSREKKERFSLILESASTNQTSMYLCASSPGLAKETQYFGPGTRLLVL.

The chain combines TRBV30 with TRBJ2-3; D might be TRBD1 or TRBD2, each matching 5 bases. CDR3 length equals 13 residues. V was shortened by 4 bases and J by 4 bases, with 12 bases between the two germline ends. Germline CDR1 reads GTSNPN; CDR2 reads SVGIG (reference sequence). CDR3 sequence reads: CAWNRGPPDTQYF. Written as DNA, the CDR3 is TGTGCCTGGAACCGGGGCCCCCCAGATACGCAGTATTTT.

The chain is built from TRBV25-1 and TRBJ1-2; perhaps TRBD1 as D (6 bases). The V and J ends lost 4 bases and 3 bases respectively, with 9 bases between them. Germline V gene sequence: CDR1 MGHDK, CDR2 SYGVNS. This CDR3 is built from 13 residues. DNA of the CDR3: TGTGCCAGCAGTGTTGCAGGGGACTATGGCTACACCTTC. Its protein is CASSVAGDYGYTF.